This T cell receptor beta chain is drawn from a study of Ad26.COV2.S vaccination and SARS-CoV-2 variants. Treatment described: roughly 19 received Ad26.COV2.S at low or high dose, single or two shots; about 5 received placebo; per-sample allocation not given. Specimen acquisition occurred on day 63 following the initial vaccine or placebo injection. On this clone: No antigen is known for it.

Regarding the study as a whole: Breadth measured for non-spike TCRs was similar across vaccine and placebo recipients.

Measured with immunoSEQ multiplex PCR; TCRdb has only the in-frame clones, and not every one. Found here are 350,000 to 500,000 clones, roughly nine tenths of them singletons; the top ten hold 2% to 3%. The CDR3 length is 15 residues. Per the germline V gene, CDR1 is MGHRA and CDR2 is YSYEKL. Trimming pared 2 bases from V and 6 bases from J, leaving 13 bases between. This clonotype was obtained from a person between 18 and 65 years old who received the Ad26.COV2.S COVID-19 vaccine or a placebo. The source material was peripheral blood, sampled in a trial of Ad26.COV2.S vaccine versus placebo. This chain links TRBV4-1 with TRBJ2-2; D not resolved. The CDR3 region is CASSQTLVWSGELFF. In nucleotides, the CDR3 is TGCGCCAGCAGCCAAACCCTCGTATGGTCCGGGGAGCTGTTTTTT.